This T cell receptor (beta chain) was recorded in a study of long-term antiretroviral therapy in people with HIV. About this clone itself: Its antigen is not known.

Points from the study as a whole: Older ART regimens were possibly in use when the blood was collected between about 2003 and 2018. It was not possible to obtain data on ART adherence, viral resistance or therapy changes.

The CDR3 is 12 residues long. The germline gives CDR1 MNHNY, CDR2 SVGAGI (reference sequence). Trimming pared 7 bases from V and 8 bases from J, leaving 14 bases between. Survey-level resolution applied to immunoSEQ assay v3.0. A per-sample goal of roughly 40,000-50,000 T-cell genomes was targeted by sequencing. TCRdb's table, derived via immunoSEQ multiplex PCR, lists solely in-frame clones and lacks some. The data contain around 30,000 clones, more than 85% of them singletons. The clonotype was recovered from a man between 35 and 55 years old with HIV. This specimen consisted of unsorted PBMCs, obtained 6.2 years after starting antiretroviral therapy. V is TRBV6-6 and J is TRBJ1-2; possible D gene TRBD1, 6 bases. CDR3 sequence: CASTRSGGGYTF. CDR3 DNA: TGTGCCAGCACAAGAAGCGGGGGCGGCTACACCTTC.